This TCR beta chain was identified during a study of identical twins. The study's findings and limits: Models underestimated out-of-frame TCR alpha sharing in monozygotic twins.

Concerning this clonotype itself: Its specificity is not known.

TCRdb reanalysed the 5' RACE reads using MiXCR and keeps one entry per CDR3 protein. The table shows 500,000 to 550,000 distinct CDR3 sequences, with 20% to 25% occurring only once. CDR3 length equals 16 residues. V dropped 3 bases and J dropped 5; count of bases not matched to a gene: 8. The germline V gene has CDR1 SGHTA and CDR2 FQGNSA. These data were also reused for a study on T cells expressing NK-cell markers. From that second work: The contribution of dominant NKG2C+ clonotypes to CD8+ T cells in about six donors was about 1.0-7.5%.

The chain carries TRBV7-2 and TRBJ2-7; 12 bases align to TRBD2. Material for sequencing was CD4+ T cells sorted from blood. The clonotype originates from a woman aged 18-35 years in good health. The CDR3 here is CASSFQRLAGAHEQYF. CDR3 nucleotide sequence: TGTGCCAGCAGCTTCCAGAGACTAGCGGGAGCCCACGAGCAGTACTTC.